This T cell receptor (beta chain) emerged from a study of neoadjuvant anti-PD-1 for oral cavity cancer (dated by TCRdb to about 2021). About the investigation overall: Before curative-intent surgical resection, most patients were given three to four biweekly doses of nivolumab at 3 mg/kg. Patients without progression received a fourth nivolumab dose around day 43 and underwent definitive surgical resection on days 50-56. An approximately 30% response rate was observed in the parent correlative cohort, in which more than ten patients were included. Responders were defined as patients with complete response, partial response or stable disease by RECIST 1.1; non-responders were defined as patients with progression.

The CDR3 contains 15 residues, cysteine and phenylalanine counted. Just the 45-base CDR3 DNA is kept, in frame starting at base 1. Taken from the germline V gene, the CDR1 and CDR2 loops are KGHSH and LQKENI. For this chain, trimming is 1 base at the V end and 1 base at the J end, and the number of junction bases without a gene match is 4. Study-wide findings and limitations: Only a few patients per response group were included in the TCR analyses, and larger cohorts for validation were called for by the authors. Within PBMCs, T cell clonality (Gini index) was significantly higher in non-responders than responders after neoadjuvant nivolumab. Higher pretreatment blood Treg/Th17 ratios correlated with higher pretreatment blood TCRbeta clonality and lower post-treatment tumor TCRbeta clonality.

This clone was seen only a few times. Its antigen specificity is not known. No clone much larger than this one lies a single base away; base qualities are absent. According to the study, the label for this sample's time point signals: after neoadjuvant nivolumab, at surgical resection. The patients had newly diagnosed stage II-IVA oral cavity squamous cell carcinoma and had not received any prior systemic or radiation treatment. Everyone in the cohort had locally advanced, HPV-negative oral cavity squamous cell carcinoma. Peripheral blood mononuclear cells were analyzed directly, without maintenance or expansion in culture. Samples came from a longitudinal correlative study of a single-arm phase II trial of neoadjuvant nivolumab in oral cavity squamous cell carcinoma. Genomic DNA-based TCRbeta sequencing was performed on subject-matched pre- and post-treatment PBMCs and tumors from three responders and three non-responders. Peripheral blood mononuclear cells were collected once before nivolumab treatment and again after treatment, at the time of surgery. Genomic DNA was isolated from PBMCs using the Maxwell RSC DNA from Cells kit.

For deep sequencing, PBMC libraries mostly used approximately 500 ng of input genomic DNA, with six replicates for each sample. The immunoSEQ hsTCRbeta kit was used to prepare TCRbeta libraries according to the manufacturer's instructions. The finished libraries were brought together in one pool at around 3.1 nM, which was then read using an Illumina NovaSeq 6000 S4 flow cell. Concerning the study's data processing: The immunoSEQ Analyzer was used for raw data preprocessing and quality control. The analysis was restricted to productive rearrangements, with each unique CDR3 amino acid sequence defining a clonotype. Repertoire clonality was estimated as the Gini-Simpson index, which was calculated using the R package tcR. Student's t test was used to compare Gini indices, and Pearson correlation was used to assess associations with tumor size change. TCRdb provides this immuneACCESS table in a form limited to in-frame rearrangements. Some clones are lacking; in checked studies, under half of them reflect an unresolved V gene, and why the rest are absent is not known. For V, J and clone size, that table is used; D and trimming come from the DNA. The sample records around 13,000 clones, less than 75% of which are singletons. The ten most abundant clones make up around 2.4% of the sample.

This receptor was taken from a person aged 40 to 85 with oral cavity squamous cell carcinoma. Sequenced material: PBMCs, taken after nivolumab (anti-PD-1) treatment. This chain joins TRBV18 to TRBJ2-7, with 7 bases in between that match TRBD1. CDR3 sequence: CASSPQGQVSYEQYF. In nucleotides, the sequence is TGTGCCAGCTCACCACAAGGACAGGTTTCCTACGAGCAGTACTTC.